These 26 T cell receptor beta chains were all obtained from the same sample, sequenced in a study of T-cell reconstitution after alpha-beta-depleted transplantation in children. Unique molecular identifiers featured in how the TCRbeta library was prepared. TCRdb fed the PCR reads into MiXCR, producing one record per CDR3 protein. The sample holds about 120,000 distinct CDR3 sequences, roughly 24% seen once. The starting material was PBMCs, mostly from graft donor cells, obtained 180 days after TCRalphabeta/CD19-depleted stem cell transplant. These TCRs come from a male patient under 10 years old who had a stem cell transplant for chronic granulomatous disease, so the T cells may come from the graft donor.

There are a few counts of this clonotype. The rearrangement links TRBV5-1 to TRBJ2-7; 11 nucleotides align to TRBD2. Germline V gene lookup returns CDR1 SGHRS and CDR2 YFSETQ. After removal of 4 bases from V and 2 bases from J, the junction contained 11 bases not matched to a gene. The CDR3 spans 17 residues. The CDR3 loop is CASSPLPLAGGAYEQYF. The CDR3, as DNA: TGCGCCAGCAGCCCACTCCCCTTAGCGGGAGGGGCCTACGAGCAGTACTTC.

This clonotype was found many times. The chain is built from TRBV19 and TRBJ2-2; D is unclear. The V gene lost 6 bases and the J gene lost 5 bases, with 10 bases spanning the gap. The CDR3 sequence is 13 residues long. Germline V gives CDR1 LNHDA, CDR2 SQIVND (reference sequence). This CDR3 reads CASRKVITGELFF. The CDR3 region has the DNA TGTGCCAGTAGGAAAGTCATTACCGGGGAGCTGTTTTTT.

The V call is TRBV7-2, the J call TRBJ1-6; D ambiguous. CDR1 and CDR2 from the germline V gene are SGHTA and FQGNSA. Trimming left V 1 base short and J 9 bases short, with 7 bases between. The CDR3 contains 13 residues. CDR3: CASSLGWSSPLHF. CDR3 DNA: TGTGCCAGCAGCTTAGGATGGAGTTCACCCCTCCACTTT.

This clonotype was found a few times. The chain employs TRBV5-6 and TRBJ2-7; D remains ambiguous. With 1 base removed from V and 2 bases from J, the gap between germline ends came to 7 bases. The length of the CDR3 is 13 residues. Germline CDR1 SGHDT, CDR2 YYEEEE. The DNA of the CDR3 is TGTGCCAGCAGCTTGTTTCAGACCTACGAGCAGTACTTC. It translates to CASSLFQTYEQYF.

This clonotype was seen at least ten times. CDR3 coding DNA: TGTGCCAGCAGCGTAGTAGCGGGGGCTTACAATGAGCAGTTCTTC. Encoded protein: CASSVVAGAYNEQFF. The rearrangement uses TRBV9 and TRBJ2-1; 9 nucleotides line up with TRBD2. With 0 bases clipped from V and 4 bases from J, the junction kept 2 bases outside the gene matches. This CDR3 is 15 amino acids long. Germline CDR1 SGDLS, CDR2 YYNGEE.

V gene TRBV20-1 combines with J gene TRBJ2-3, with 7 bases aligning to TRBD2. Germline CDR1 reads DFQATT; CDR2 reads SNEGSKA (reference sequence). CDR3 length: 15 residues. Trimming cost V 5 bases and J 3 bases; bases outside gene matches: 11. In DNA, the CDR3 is TGCAGTGCTGCCCGAGGACTAGTTTGGACAGATACGCAGTATTTT. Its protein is CSAARGLVWTDTQYF.

CDR3 loop: CSVLVYEQYF. The CDR3 bases are TGCAGCGTTTTGGTATACGAGCAGTACTTC. This sequence joins TRBV29-1 and TRBJ2-7; D gene ambiguous. The V gene's germline CDR1 is SQVTM and CDR2 ANQGSEA. V gave up 5 bases and J gave up 4 bases, with 6 bases separating them. This CDR3 has 10 residues.

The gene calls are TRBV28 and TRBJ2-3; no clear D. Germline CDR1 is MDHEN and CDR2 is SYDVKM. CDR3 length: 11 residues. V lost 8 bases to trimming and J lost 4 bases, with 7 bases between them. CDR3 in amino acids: CASGRADTQYF. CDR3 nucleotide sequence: TGTGCCAGCGGTAGGGCAGATACGCAGTATTTT. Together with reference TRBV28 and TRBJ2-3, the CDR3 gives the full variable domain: DVKVTQSSRYLVKRTGEKVFLECVQDMDHENMFWYRQDPGLGLRLIYFSYDVKMKEKGDIPEGYSVSREKKERFSLILESASTNQTSMYLCASGRADTQYFGPGTRLTVL.

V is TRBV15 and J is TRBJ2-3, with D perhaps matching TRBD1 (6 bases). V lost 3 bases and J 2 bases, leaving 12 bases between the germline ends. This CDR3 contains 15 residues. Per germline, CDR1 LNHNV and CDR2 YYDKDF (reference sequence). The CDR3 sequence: CATSRTRDNTDTQYF. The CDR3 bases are TGTGCCACCAGCAGGACCCGGGACAACACAGATACGCAGTATTTT.

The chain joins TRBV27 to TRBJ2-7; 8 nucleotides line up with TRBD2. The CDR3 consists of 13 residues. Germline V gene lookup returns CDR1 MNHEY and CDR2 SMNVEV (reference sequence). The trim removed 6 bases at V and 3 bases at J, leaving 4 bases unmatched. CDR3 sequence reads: CASRVGTSYEQYF. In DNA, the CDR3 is TGTGCCAGCAGGGTAGGGACTAGCTACGAGCAGTACTTC.

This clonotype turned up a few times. The CDR3 is CSARRKGTSGRAIVFHEQFF. The CDR3 DNA follows: TGCAGTGCTAGACGGAAAGGGACTAGCGGGAGGGCAATTGTGTTCCATGAGCAGTTCTTC. The chain combines TRBV20-1 with TRBJ2-1; TRBD2 agrees at 16 bases. With V trimmed by 2 bases and J by 8 bases, 18 bases remained unmatched. CDR3 length equals 20 residues. From germline, CDR1 is DFQATT and CDR2 SNEGSKA (reference sequence).

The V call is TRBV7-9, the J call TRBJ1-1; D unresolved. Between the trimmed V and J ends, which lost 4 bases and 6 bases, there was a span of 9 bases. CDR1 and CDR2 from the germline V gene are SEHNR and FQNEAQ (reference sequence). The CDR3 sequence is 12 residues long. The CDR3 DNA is TGTGCCAGCAGCTGGGGAGAGGCTGAAGCTTTCTTT. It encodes CASSWGEAEAFF.

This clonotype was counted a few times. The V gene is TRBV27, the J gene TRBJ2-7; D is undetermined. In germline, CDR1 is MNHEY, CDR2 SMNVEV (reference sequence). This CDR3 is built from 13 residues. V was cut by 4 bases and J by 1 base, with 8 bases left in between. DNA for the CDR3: TGTGCCAGCAGTTCAGGCATTTCCTACGAGCAGTACTTC. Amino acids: CASSSGISYEQYF.

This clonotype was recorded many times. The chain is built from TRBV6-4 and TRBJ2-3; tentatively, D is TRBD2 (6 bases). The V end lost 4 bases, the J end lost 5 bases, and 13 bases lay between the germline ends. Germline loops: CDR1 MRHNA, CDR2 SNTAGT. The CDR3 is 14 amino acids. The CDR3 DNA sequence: TGTGCCAGCAGTGTTGTGGGAGGATTAGATACGCAGTATTTT. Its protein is CASSVVGGLDTQYF.

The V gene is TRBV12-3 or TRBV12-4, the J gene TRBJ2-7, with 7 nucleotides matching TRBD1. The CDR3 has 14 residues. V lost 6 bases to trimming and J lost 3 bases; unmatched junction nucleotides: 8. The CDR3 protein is CASSSRDRLYEQYF. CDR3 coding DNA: TGTGCCAGCAGCTCTCGGGACAGACTCTACGAGCAGTACTTC.

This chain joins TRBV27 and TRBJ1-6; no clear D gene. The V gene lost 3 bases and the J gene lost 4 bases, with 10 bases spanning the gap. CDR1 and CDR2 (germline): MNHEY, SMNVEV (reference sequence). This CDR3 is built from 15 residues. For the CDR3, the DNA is TGTGCCAGCAGTTTGGATCGACTGTATAATTCACCCCTCCACTTT. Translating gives CASSLDRLYNSPLHF.

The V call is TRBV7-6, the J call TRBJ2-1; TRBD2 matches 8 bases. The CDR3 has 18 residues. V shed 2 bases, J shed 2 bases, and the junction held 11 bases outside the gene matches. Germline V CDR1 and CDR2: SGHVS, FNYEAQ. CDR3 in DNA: TGTGCCAGCAGCTTATATAAGGCCGGGACTAGGGCCTACAATGAGCAGTTCTTC. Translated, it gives CASSLYKAGTRAYNEQFF.

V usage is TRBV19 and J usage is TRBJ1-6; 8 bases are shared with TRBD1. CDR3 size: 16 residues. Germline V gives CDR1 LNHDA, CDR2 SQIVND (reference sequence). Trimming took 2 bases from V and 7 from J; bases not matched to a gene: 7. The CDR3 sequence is CASSISNRGANSPLHF. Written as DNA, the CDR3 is TGTGCCAGTAGTATATCGAACAGGGGGGCCAATTCACCCCTCCACTTT.

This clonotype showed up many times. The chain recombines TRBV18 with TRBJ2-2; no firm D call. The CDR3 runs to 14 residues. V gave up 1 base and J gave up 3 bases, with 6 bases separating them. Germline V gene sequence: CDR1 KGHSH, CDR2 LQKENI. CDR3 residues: CASSPLPDTGELFF. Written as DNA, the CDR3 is TGTGCCAGCTCACCACTGCCGGACACCGGGGAGCTGTTTTTT.

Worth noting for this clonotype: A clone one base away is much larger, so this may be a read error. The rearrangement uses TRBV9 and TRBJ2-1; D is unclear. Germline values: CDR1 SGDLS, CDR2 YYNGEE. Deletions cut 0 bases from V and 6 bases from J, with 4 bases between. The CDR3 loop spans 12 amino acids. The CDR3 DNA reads TGTGCCAGCAGCGTAGGGGCCAATGAGCAGTTCTTC. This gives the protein CASSVGANEQFF.

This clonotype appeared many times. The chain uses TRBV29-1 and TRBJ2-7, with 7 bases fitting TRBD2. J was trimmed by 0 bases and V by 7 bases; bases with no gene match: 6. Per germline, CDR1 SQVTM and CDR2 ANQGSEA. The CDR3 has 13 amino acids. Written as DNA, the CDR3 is TGCAGCGCCTTTGGGGGGGACTCCTACGAGCAGTACTTC. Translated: CSAFGGDSYEQYF.

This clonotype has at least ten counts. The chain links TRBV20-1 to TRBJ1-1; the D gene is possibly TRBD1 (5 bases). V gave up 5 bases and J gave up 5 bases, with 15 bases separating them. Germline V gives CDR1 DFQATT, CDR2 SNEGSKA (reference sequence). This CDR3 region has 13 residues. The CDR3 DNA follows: TGCAGTGCTGGGGGACCCCCTGGGACTGAAGCTTTCTTT. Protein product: CSAGGPPGTEAFF.

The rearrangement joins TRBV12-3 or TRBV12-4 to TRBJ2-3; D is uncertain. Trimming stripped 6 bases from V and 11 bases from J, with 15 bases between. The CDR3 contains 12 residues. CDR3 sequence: CASSLSVARQYF. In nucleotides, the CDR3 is TGTGCCAGCAGCCTCTCGGTTGCTCGGCAGTATTTT.

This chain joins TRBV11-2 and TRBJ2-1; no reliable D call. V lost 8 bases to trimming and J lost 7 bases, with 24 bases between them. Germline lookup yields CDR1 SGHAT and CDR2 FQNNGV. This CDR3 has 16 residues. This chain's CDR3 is CASWSGLGVLINEQFF. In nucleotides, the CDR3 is TGTGCCAGCTGGTCGGGTCTTGGGGTCTTAATAAATGAGCAGTTCTTC. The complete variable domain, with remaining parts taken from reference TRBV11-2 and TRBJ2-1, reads EAGVAQSPRYKIIEKRQSVAFWCNPISGHATLYWYQQILGQGPKLLIQFQNNGVVDDSQLPKDRFSAERLKGVDSTLKIQPAKLEDSAVYLCASWSGLGVLINEQFFGPGTRLTVL.

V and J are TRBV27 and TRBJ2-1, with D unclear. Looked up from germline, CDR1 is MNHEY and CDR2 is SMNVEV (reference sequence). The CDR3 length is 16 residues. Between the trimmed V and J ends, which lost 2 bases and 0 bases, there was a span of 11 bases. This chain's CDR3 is CASSLGFGRSYNEQFF. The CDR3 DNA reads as TGTGCCAGCAGTTTAGGTTTCGGGCGCTCCTACAATGAGCAGTTCTTC.

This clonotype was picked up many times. The CDR3 spells CSARDGQGGDEQYF. The CDR3 region has the DNA TGCAGTGCTAGAGATGGGCAGGGAGGGGACGAGCAGTACTTC. J is TRBJ2-7 and V is TRBV20-1; 7 nucleotides align to TRBD2. Germline V gene lookup returns CDR1 DFQATT and CDR2 SNEGSKA (reference sequence). CDR3 length: 14 residues. The junction had 7 bases not matched to a gene; V was cut back by 0 bases and J by 5 bases.